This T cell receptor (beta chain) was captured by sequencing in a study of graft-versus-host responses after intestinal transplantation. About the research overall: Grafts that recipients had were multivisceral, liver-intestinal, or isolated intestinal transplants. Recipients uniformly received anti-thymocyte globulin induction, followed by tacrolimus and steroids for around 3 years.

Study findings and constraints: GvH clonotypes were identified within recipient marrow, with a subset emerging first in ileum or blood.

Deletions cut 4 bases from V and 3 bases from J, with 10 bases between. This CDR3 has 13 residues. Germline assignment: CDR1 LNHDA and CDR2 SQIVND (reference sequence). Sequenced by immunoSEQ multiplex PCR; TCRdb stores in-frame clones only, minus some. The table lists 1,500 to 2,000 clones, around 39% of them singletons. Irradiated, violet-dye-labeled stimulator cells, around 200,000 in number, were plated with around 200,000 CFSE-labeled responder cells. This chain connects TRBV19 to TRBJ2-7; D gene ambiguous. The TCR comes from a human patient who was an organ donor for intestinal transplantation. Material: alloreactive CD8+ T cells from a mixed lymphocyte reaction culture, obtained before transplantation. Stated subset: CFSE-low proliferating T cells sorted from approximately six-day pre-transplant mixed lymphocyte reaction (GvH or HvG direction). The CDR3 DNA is TGTGCCAGTAGTAGAGGTCAAGGCTACGAGCAGTACTTC. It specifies CASSRGQGYEQYF. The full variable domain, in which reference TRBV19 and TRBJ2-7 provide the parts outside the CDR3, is DGGITQSPKYLFRKEGQNVTLSCEQNLNHDAMYWYRQDPGQGLRLIYYSQIVNDFQKGDIAEGYSVSREKKESFPLTVTSAQKNPTAFYLCASSRGQGYEQYFGPGTRLTVT.